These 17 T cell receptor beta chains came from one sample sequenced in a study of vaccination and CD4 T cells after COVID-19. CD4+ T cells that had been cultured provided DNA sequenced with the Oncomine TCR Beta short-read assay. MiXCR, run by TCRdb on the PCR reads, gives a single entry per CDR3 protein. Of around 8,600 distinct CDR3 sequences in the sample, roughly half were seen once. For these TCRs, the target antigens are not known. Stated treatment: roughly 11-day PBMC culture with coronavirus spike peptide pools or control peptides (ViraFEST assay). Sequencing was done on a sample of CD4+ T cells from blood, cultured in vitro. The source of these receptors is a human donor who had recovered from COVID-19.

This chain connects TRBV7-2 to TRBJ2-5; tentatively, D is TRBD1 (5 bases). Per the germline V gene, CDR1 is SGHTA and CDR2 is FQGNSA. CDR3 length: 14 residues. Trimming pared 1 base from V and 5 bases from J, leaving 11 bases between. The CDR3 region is CASSLGRATETQYF. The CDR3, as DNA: TGTGCCAGCAGCTTAGGCAGGGCGACCGAGACCCAGTACTTC.

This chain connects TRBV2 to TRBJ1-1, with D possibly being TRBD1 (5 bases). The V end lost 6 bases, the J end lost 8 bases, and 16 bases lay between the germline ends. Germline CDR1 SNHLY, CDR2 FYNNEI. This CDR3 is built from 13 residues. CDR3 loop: CASRRDGGGEAFF. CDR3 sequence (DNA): TGTGCCAGCAGGCGGGACGGTGGGGGAGAAGCTTTCTTT.

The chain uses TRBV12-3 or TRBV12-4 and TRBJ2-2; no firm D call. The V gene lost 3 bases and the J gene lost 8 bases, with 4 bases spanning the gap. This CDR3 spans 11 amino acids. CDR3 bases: TGTGCCAGCAGTTTTGAGGGGGAGCTGTTTTTT. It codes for CASSFEGELFF.

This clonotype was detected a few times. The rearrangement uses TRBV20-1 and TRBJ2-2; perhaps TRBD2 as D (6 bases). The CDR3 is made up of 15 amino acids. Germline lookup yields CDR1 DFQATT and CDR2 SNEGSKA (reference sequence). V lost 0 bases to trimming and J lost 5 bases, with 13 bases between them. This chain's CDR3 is CSARDGGDWTGELFF. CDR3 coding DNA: TGCAGTGCTAGAGATGGAGGGGATTGGACCGGGGAGCTGTTTTTT.

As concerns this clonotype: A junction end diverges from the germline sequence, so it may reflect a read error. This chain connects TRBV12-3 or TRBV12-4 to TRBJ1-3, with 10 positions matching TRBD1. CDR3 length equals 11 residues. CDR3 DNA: TGTGCCAGCCTAAGGTCCGGGACAGGGGTTTTT. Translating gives CASLRSGTGVF.

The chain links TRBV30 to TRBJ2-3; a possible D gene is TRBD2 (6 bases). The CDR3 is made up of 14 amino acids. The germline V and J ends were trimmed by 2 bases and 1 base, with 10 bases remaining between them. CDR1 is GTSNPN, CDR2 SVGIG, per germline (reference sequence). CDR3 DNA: TGTGCCTGGAGTTCGGGGGAGGGCACAGATACGCAGTATTTT. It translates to CAWSSGEGTDTQYF.

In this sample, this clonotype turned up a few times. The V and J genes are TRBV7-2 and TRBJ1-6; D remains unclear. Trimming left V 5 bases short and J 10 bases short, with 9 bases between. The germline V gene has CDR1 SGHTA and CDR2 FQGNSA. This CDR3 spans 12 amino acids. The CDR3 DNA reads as TGTGCCAGCAGCGTCCCGGGATCACCCCTCCACTTT. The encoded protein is CASSVPGSPLHF.

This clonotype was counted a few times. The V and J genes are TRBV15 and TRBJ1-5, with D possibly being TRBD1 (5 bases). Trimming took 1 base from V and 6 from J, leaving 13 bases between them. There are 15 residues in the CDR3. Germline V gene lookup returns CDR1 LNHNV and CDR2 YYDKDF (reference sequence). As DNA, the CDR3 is TGTGCCACCAGCAGAGGGCTGGGAGGGACTCAGCCCCAGCATTTT. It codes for CATSRGLGGTQPQHF.

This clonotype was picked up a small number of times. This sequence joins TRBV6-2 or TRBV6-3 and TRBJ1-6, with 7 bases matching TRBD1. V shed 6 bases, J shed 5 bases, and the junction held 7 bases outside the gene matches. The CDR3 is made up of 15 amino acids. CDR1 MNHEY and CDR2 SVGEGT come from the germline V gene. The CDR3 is CASRRQGANNSPLHF. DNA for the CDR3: TGTGCCAGCAGGAGACAGGGAGCTAATAATTCACCCCTCCACTTT.

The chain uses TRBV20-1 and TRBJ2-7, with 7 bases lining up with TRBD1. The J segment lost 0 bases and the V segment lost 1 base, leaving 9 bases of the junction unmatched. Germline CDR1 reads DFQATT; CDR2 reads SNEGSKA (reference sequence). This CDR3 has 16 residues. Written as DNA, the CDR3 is TGCAGTGCTAGAGTTATACGGACAGGCTTCTCCTACGAGCAGTACTTC. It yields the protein CSARVIRTGFSYEQYF.

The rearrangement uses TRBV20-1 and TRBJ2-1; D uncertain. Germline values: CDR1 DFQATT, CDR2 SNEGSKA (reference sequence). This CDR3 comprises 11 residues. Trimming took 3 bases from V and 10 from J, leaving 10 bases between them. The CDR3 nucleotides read TGCAGTGCTAGTAGATCTCGGGAGCAGTTCTTC. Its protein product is CSASRSREQFF.

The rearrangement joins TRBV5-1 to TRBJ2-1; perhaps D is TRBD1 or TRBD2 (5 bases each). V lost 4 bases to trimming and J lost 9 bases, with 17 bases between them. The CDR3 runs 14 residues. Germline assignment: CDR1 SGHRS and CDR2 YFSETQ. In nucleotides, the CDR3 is TGCGCCAGCAGCAACCTCATGGGGGAGATTGAGCAGTTCTTC. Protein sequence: CASSNLMGEIEQFF.

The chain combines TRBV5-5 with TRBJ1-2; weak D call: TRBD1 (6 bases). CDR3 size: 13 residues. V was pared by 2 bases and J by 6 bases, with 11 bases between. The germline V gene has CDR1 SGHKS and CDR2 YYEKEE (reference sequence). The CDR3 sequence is CASSLAPGDGYTF. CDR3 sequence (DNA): TGTGCCAGCAGCTTAGCGCCAGGGGATGGCTACACCTTC.

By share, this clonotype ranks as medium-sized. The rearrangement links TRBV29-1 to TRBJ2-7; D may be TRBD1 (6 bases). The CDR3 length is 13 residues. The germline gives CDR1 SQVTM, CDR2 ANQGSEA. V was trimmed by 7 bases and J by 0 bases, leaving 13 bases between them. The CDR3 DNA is TGCAGCGCAAGCAGGGGATACTCCTACGAGCAGTACTTC. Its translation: CSASRGYSYEQYF.

The CDR3 DNA sequence: TGCAGTGCTACGGGGGCCAGTGGAAACACCATATATTTT. Translation: CSATGASGNTIYF. The V gene is TRBV20-1, the J gene TRBJ1-3; TRBD1 might be the D (6 bases). Germline V gene sequence: CDR1 DFQATT, CDR2 SNEGSKA (reference sequence). This CDR3 region has 13 residues. Trimming pared 4 bases from V and 3 bases from J, leaving 10 bases between.

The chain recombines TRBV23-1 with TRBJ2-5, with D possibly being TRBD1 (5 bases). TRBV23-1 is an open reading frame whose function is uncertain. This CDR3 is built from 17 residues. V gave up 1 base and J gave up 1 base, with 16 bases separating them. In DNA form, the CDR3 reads TGCGCCAGCAGTCAATGGACACCCACCTATGGCCAAGAGACCCAGTACTTC. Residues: CASSQWTPTYGQETQYF.

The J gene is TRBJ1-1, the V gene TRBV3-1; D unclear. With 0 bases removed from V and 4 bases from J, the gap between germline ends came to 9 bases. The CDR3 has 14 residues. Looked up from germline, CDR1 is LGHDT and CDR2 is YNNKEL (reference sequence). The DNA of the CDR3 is TGTGCCAGCAGCCAAGAAGTGGTACGCACTGAAGCTTTCTTT. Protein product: CASSQEVVRTEAFF.